Described below is a single T cell receptor beta chain sequence and its context. Only in-frame clones appear in the TCRdb table, and some are missing; sequencing was by immunoSEQ multiplex PCR. The data show 150,000 to 200,000 clones, approximately 89% seen once. The data belong to a study of blood T cell repertoires in COVID-19. As for the study in general: COVID-19 samples, acute and convalescent, were from the United States, Italy and Spain.

With V trimmed by 2 bases and J by 3 bases, 6 bases remained unmatched. The CDR3 loop spans 15 amino acids. Germline CDR1 KGHSH, CDR2 LQKENI. The sample consisted of peripheral blood. The rearrangement links TRBV18 to TRBJ2-7; 8 bases fit TRBD1. The sequence derives from a man in his 70s with acute or convalescent COVID-19. The CDR3 loop reads CASSPSGQGRYEQYF. For the CDR3, the DNA is TGTGCCAGCTCACCATCCGGACAGGGTCGCTACGAGCAGTACTTC.